The 7 T cell receptor beta chains below come from one sample, sequenced in a study of blood T cell repertoires in COVID-19. TCRdb's copy holds only in-frame clones and misses some; the assay was immunoSEQ multiplex PCR. The sample lists 25,000 to 35,000 clones, approximately 80% seen once, with roughly 2% in the top ten. Input material: peripheral blood. These receptors originate from a man older than 75 with active or convalescent COVID-19.

V gene TRBV28 combines with J gene TRBJ2-1, with TRBD2 as a possible D gene (6 bases). Trimming stripped 8 bases from V and 4 bases from J, with 15 bases between. The germline V gene encodes CDR1 MDHEN and CDR2 SYDVKM. The CDR3 has 14 amino acids. The CDR3 loop is CASSLTGEYNEQFF. The DNA for the CDR3 is TGTGCCAGCTCCCTGACGGGGGAGTACAATGAGCAGTTCTTC.

The rearrangement joins TRBV18 to TRBJ2-2; D perhaps matches TRBD2 (6 bases). This CDR3 contains 14 residues. The V gene lost 2 bases and the J gene lost 5 bases, with 9 bases spanning the gap. Per germline, CDR1 KGHSH and CDR2 LQKENI. This CDR3 reads CASSPTGGTGELFF. The CDR3 nucleotides are TGTGCCAGCTCACCAACAGGAGGGACCGGGGAGCTGTTTTTT.

The chain has TRBV7-8 and TRBJ1-2, with no clear D. Trimming shortened V by 6 bases and J by 4 bases, and 12 bases separated the two germline ends. The germline V gene encodes CDR1 SGHVS and CDR2 FQNEAQ. This CDR3 contains 13 residues. The CDR3 sequence: CASSPIYSYGYTF. Here the CDR3 DNA reads TGTGCCAGCAGTCCTATTTATAGCTATGGCTACACCTTC.

The chain uses TRBV10-3 and TRBJ2-3, with a tentative D call TRBD1 (6 bases). Germline V gene sequence: CDR1 ENHRY, CDR2 SYGVKD. V gave up 0 bases and J gave up 3 bases, with 13 bases separating them. The CDR3 length is 16 residues. The CDR3 bases are TGTGCCATCAGTGAGTCGTCAGGGGCGCGGACAGATACGCAGTATTTT. Amino acids: CAISESSGARTDTQYF.

The chain has TRBV2 and TRBJ2-2; maybe TRBD2 (6 bases). V was clipped by 8 bases and J by 1 base, with 8 bases between them. Looked up from germline, CDR1 is SNHLY and CDR2 is FYNNEI. The CDR3 sequence is 13 residues long. The DNA of the CDR3 is TGTGCCAGCCGGGAGTTGAACACCGGGGAGCTGTTTTTT. Translation: CASRELNTGELFF.

The chain carries TRBV7-9 and TRBJ2-7; D gene ambiguous. Germline V CDR1 and CDR2: SEHNR, FQNEAQ (reference sequence). The V and J ends lost 6 bases and 7 bases respectively, with 25 bases between them. This CDR3 contains 16 residues. The CDR3 region is CASRPLELAADEEQYF. CDR3 bases: TGTGCCAGCAGGCCCCTAGAGTTGGCGGCAGACGAGGAGCAGTACTTC. Full variable domain (missing parts from reference TRBV7-9 and TRBJ2-7): DTGVSQNPRHKITKRGQNVTFRCDPISEHNRLYWYRQTLGQGPEFLTYFQNEAQLEKSRLLSDRFSAERPKGSFSTLEIQRTEQGDSAMYLCASRPLELAADEEQYFGPGTRLTVT.

The J gene is TRBJ1-2, the V gene TRBV6-5; 7 bases align to TRBD1. The CDR3 extends over 13 amino acids. Germline loops: CDR1 MNHEY, CDR2 SVGAGI. V dropped 7 bases and J dropped 4; count of bases not matched to a gene: 6. For the CDR3, the DNA is TGTGCCAGCACCGACAGGGTAGGCTATGGCTACACCTTC. Translated: CASTDRVGYGYTF.